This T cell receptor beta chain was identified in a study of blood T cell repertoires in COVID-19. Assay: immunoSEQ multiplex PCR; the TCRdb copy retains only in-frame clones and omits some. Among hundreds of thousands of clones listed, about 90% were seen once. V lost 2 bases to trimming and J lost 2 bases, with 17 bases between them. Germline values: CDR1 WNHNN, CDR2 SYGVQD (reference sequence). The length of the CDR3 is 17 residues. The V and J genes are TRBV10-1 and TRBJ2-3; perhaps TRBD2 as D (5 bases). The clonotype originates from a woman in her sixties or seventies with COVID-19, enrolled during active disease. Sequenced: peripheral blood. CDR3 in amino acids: CASSERPLARVTDTQYF. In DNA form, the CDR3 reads TGCGCCAGCAGTGAGAGACCCCTAGCCCGGGTCACAGATACGCAGTATTTT.